Shown below are 8 T cell receptor beta chains from a single sample sequenced in a study of CD8 T cells in Susac syndrome. The RNA, 0.5 to 1 ug, was put through reverse transcription using random hexamers. TCRdb re-called the immunoSEQ multiplex PCR reads through MiXCR, storing one row per CDR3 protein. The sample lists a few hundred thousand distinct CDR3 sequences; 80% to 95% were seen once. Specimen: CD8+ T cells from PBMCs. The receptor source for this set is a human donor with multiple sclerosis.

V and J are TRBV29-1 and TRBJ2-7, with TRBD1 matching 9 bases. The length of the CDR3 is 13 residues. From germline, CDR1 is SQVTM and CDR2 ANQGSEA. The V and J ends lost 7 bases and 2 bases, in that order; junction bases with no gene match: 6. CDR3 nucleotide sequence: TGCAGCGCCCTGACAGGGGGGACCTACGAGCAGTACTTC. Protein product: CSALTGGTYEQYF.

This clonotype was seen a single time. The chain joins TRBV6-5 to TRBJ2-7; TRBD2 aligns across 7 bases. The CDR3 is made up of 18 amino acids. The V segment lost 4 bases and the J segment 2 bases; nucleotides outside the gene matches: 17. The germline V gene has CDR1 MNHEY and CDR2 SVGAGI. CDR3 sequence: CASSSGMASSGPAYEQYF. CDR3 bases: TGTGCCAGCAGTTCGGGTATGGCTTCTAGCGGACCCGCCTACGAGCAGTACTTC.

As regards this clonotype: One junction end does not reproduce the germline sequence, and a read error may be involved. The rearrangement links TRBV6-1 to TRBJ2-5, with 7 bases matching TRBD2. This CDR3 is built from 15 residues. Germline V gene lookup returns CDR1 MNHNS and CDR2 SASEGT. CDR3 residues: CASSQAGLPQETQYF. DNA of the CDR3: TGTGCCAGCAGTCAAGCGGGACTACCTCAAGAGACCCAGTACTTC.

The V and J genes are TRBV2 and TRBJ2-1, with 9 bases fitting TRBD2. Germline assignment: CDR1 SNHLY and CDR2 FYNNEI. V shed 7 bases, J shed 5 bases, and the junction held 9 bases outside the gene matches. The CDR3 loop spans 15 amino acids. CDR3 residues: CASTPAGGRDNEQFF. The CDR3 nucleotides read TGTGCCAGCACCCCAGCGGGAGGTCGTGACAATGAGCAGTTCTTC.

This clonotype showed up just a few times. The chain links TRBV5-4 to TRBJ1-1; D gene ambiguous. The germline V gene has CDR1 SGHNT and CDR2 YYREEE (reference sequence). The CDR3 totals 12 residues. Trimming removed 2 bases from V and 3 bases from J, with 5 bases in between. Here the CDR3 DNA reads TGTGCCAGCAGCTTTGGAGACACTGAAGCTTTCTTT. Translating gives CASSFGDTEAFF.

The V gene is TRBV30, the J gene TRBJ1-2; D possibly corresponds to TRBD1 (5 bases). The V gene lost 4 bases and the J gene lost 7 bases, with 16 bases spanning the gap. Germline V gene sequence: CDR1 GTSNPN, CDR2 SVGIG (reference sequence). The CDR3 is made up of 13 amino acids. The CDR3 bases are TGTGCCTGGACCTTTGGGGCAGGCCCTGGCTACACCTTC. It specifies CAWTFGAGPGYTF.

The J gene is TRBJ2-1, the V gene TRBV20-1; TRBD1 is a possible D gene (6 bases). Germline CDR1 reads DFQATT; CDR2 reads SNEGSKA (reference sequence). There are 17 residues in the CDR3. Trimming removed 0 bases at V and 2 bases at J, with 17 bases between. The CDR3 coding sequence is TGCAGTGCTAGAGATCCGGGCACAGGGCGAACCTACAATGAGCAGTTCTTC. It specifies CSARDPGTGRTYNEQFF.

The V and J genes are TRBV4-3 and TRBJ2-5; possibly TRBD1 or TRBD2 for D (5 bases each). The germline V and J ends were trimmed by 1 base and 5 bases, with 11 bases remaining between them. This CDR3 has 14 amino acids. CDR1 is LGHNA and CDR2 is YSLEER in the germline V gene. Here the CDR3 DNA reads TGCGCCAGCAGCCAAGTATACGGGGCCGAGACCCAGTACTTC. This sequence encodes CASSQVYGAETQYF.